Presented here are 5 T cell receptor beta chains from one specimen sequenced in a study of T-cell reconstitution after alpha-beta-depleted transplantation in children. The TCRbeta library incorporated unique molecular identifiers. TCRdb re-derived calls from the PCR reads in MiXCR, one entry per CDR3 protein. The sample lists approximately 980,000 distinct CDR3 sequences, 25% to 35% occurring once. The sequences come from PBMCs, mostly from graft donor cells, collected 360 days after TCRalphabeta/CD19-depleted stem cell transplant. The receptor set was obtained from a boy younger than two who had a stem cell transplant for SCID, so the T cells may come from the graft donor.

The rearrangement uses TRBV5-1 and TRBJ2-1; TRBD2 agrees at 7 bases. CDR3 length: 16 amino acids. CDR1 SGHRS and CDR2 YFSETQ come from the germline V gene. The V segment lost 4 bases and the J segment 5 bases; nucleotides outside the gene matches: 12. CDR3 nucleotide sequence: TGCGCCAGCAGCCCGGGAGGTCTAGCAGGCGACAATGAGCAGTTCTTC. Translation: CASSPGGLAGDNEQFF.

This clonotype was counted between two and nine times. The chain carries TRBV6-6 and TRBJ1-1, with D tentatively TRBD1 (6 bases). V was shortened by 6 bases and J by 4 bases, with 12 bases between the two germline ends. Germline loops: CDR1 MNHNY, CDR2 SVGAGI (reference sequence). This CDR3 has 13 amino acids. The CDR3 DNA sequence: TGTGCCAGCAGCTCGATAGGGGGCACTGAAGCTTTCTTT. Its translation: CASSSIGGTEAFF.

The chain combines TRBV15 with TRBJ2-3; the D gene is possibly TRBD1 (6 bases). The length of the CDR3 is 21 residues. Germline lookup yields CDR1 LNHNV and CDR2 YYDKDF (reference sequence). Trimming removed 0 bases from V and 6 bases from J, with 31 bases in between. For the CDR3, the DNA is TGTGCCACCAGCAGAGACCGACAGAGAACGCCCCAAGACAGGCTACGGGATACGCAGTATTTT. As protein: CATSRDRQRTPQDRLRDTQYF.

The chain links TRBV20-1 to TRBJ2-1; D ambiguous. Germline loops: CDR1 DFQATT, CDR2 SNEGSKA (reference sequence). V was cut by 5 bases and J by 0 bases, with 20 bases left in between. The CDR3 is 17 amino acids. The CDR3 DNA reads TGCAGTGCTTCAGGCCGTATCCCCAATAGCTCCTACAATGAGCAGTTCTTC. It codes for CSASGRIPNSSYNEQFF.

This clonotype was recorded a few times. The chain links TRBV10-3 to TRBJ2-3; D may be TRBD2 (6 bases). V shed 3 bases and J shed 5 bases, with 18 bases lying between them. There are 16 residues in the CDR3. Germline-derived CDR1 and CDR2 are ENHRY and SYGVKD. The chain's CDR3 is CAISDQSGRGEDTQYF. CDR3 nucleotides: TGTGCCATCAGTGATCAATCGGGGCGGGGAGAAGATACGCAGTATTTT.